One and the same sample provided the 3 T cell receptor beta chains below, sequenced in a study of cytotoxic CD8 clonotypes in ibrutinib-treated CLL. TCRdb's table, derived via immunoSEQ multiplex PCR, lists solely in-frame clones and lacks some. The profile shows about 140,000 clones, 80% of them singletons. The specimen comprised PBMCs, sampled after 36 months of ibrutinib treatment. These receptor sequences come from a human donor with chronic lymphocytic leukemia.

The chain carries TRBV6-1 and TRBJ1-5, with 7 bases aligning to TRBD1. The germline V gene encodes CDR1 MNHNS and CDR2 SASEGT. The V gene end was trimmed by 6 bases and the J gene end by 9 bases; junction bases not matched to a gene: 14. The CDR3 is made up of 15 amino acids. As DNA, the CDR3 is TGTGCCAGCAGACGGCCGTGGGGACAGCGAGCGCCCCAGCATTTT. This encodes CASRRPWGQRAPQHF.

V usage is TRBV7-9 and J usage is TRBJ1-4; D unclear. The V and J ends lost 1 base and 3 bases respectively, with 6 bases between them. CDR1 is SEHNR and CDR2 is FQNEAQ in the germline V gene (reference sequence). This CDR3 is 14 amino acids long. CDR3 sequence (DNA): TGTGCCAGCAGCTTAGGGGCTCCTAATGAAAAACTGTTTTTT. This gives the protein CASSLGAPNEKLFF.

The chain links TRBV19 to TRBJ1-2, with D possibly matching TRBD1 (6 bases). The germline V gene has CDR1 LNHDA and CDR2 SQIVND (reference sequence). This CDR3 contains 12 residues. The CDR3 sequence: CATRGGAYGYTF. The CDR3 region has the DNA TGTGCAACTCGTGGGGGGGCCTATGGCTACACCTTC.